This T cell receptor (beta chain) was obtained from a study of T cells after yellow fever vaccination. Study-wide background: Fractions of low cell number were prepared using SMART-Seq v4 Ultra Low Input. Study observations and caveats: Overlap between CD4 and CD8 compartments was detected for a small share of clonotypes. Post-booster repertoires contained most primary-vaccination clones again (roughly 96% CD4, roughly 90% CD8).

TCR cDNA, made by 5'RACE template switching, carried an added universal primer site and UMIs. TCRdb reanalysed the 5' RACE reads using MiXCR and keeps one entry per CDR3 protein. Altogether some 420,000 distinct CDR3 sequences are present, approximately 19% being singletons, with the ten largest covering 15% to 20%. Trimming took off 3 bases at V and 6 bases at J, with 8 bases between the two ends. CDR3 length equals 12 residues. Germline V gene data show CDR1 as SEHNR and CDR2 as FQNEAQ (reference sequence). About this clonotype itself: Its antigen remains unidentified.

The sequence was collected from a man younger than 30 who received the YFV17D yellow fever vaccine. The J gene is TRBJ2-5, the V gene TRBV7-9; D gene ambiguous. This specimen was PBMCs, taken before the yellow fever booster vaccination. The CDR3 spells CASSFGVKTQYF. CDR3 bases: TGTGCCAGCAGCTTCGGAGTAAAGACCCAGTACTTC.